The 13 T cell receptor beta chains below come from one sample, sequenced in a study of cytomegalovirus exposure and HLA in healthy donors. Primers: 60 Vbeta forward and 13 Jbeta reverse. The repertoire was sequenced with immunoSEQ multiplex PCR; TCRdb's copy has only in-frame clones and lacks some. Among 100,000 to 150,000 clones listed, under 85% were seen once. Source material: PBMCs. These receptors all stem from a boy between 10 and 17 years old in good health and CMV-seronegative.

V is TRBV6-5 and J is TRBJ1-2, with D perhaps TRBD1 (5 bases). Germline V gives CDR1 MNHEY, CDR2 SVGAGI. This CDR3 is built from 15 residues. Trimming pared 0 bases from V and 0 bases from J, leaving 8 bases between. CDR3 in DNA: TGTGCCAGCAGTTACTCGGGGGGAACTAACTATGGCTACACCTTC. It is translated as CASSYSGGTNYGYTF.

V usage is TRBV4-1 and J usage is TRBJ2-1; TRBD1 aligns across 11 bases. V lost 4 bases and J lost 6; bases outside the gene matches: 11. Looked up from germline, CDR1 is MGHRA and CDR2 is YSYEKL. This CDR3 has 17 amino acids. DNA for the CDR3: TGCGCCAGCAGCCCAGCCCAGGGGACAGGGGGAATCAATGAGCAGTTCTTC. Encoded protein: CASSPAQGTGGINEQFF.

The V gene is TRBV7-9, the J gene TRBJ2-2; unclear D gene. V was trimmed by 5 bases and J by 1 base, leaving 5 bases between them. The CDR3 has 13 amino acids. Germline CDR1 is SEHNR and CDR2 is FQNEAQ (reference sequence). CDR3 amino acids: CASSQQNTGELFF. The CDR3 region has the DNA TGTGCCAGCAGCCAACAGAACACCGGGGAGCTGTTTTTT.

With regard to this clone: The sample carries other DNA sequences with the same CDR3. The J gene is TRBJ1-1, the V gene TRBV18; the D gene is possibly TRBD1 (5 bases). The CDR3 contains 13 residues. Germline CDR1 reads KGHSH; CDR2 reads LQKENI. The ends were cut back, 3 bases at V and 2 bases at J, with 7 bases in the middle. CDR3 DNA sequence: TGTGCCAGCTCACCGCAGGGTAACACTGAAGCTTTCTTT. The encoded protein is CASSPQGNTEAFF.

This chain links TRBV30 with TRBJ2-7; weak D call: TRBD2 (5 bases). The CDR3 length is 13 residues. Trimming stripped 1 base from V and 7 bases from J, with 14 bases between. Germline values: CDR1 GTSNPN, CDR2 SVGIG (reference sequence). DNA for the CDR3: TGTGCCTGGAGTGCCGGGGTACTCGTGGAGCAGTACTTC. Residues: CAWSAGVLVEQYF.

This clone was detected only a few times. The rearrangement links TRBV7-8 to TRBJ1-4, with D perhaps TRBD1 (5 bases). CDR3 length equals 15 residues. Trimming pared 4 bases from V and 6 bases from J, leaving 15 bases between. Germline lookup yields CDR1 SGHVS and CDR2 FQNEAQ. The CDR3 region is CASSSGPTPYEKLFF. The CDR3 bases are TGTGCCAGCAGCTCAGGGCCTACCCCGTATGAAAAACTGTTTTTT.

The chain links TRBV29-1 to TRBJ2-5; 10 bases are shared with TRBD1. The CDR3 covers 14 residues. The V segment lost 3 bases and the J segment 5 bases; nucleotides outside the gene matches: 6. CDR1 is SQVTM, CDR2 ANQGSEA, per germline. Here the CDR3 reads CSVDDRGLRETQYF. The CDR3 nucleotides are TGCAGCGTTGACGACAGGGGGCTCAGGGAGACCCAGTACTTC.

This sequence joins TRBV19 and TRBJ1-5; 7 positions agree with TRBD1. Germline assignment: CDR1 LNHDA and CDR2 SQIVND (reference sequence). The CDR3 runs 19 residues. V lost 6 bases, J lost 0 bases, and 17 bases stayed unmatched. CDR3 protein: CASRDPSGQTSYSNQPQHF. The CDR3 DNA reads as TGTGCCAGTAGGGATCCTTCGGGACAGACATCATATAGCAATCAGCCCCAGCATTTT.

V gene TRBV6-6 combines with J gene TRBJ1-1, with unresolved D. Per germline, CDR1 MNHNY and CDR2 SVGAGI (reference sequence). There are 16 residues in the CDR3. Between the trimmed V and J ends, which lost 3 bases and 5 bases, there was a span of 19 bases. CDR3 DNA sequence: TGTGCCAGCAGTTATTCGGACCGACTGCGGGGAACTGAAGCTTTCTTT. It encodes CASSYSDRLRGTEAFF.

This chain links TRBV5-1 with TRBJ2-1; 8 bases line up with TRBD1. The V and J ends lost 1 base and 5 bases, in that order; junction bases with no gene match: 2. The CDR3 totals 14 residues. The germline gives CDR1 SGHRS, CDR2 YFSETQ. CDR3 in amino acids: CASSLTGGNNEQFF. For the CDR3, the DNA is TGCGCCAGCAGCTTGACAGGGGGAAACAATGAGCAGTTCTTC. The variable domain in full, completed from reference TRBV5-1 and TRBJ2-1, reads KAGVTQTPRYLIKTRGQQVTLSCSPISGHRSVSWYQQTPGQGLQFLFEYFSETQRNKGNFPGRFSGRQFSNSRSEMNVSTLELGDSALYLCASSLTGGNNEQFFGPGTRLTVL.

This clone was counted a single time. The chain employs TRBV7-9 and TRBJ2-5; D unclear. The DNA end is more similar to TRBJ2-7, so the J call may be wrong. Germline V CDR1 and CDR2: SEHNR, FQNEAQ (reference sequence). The CDR3 spans 12 residues. In nucleotides, the CDR3 is TGTGCCAGCAGGGGCAGGAATGACGAGCAGTACTTC. Its protein is CASRGRNDEQYF.

The chain links TRBV5-5 to TRBJ1-1, with D uncertain. With 5 bases removed from V and 3 bases from J, the gap between germline ends came to 11 bases. This CDR3 comprises 13 residues. Germline CDR1 is SGHKS and CDR2 is YYEKEE (reference sequence). In nucleotides, the CDR3 is TGTGCCAGCAGTTCAAAGAGTGACACTGAAGCTTTCTTT. This translates into CASSSKSDTEAFF.

J is TRBJ1-1 and V is TRBV19; the D gene is possibly TRBD1 (5 bases). Germline CDR1 is LNHDA and CDR2 is SQIVND (reference sequence). The CDR3 is made up of 12 amino acids. With 7 bases removed from V and 1 base from J, the gap between germline ends came to 7 bases. CDR3 loop: CASTQGNTEAFF. The DNA for the CDR3 is TGTGCCAGTACGCAGGGGAACACTGAAGCTTTCTTT.